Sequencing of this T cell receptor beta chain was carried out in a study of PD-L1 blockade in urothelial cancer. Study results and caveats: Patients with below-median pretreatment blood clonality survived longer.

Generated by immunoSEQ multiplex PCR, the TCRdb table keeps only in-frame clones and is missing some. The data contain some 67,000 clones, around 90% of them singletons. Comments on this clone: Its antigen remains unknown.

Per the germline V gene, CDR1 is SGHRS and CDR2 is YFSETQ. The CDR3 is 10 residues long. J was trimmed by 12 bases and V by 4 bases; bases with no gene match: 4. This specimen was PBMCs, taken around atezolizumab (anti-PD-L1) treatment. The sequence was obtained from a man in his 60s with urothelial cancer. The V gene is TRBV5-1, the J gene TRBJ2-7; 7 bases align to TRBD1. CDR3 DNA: TGCGCCAGCAGCCTACAGGGGCGGTACTTC. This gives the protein CASSLQGRYF.